Each of the 16 T cell receptor beta chains below was sequenced from the same sample in a study of tumor-infiltrating lymphocytes in primary liver carcinoma. Production of TCR beta cDNA used 500 ng total RNA together with a constant-region primer. It was through three nested multiplex PCR rounds of slightly modified ARM-PCR that TCR beta libraries arose. The first two PCR rounds used TRBV1-TRBV30 forward primers with a C-beta reverse primer, around 10 cycles each. TCRdb re-called the multiplex PCR reads with MiXCR, one entry per CDR3 protein. Of more than 50,000 distinct CDR3 sequences in the sample, about 70% were seen once. Co-extraction yielded RNA and DNA from about 20-30 mg of unsorted bulk tissue. The sequenced sample was liver tumor tissue from sampling region 2. Documented subset: tumor region T2, inferior pole. The source of these receptors is a man aged 40-50 years with primary liver carcinoma and hepatitis B virus infection.

A word on this clonotype: This is likely a read error, given that the CDR3 carries no conserved phenylalanine or tryptophan at its end. The chain couples TRBV29-1 to TRBJ2-1, with D possibly TRBD2 on 6 matching bases. V was shortened by 7 bases and J by 11 bases, with 18 bases between the two germline ends. CDR1 and CDR2 from the germline V gene are SQVTM and ANQGSEA. The CDR3 contains 12 residues. CDR3 sequence (DNA): TGCAGCGCTGTTATAGCGGCTGTGCAGCAGTTCGTC. Its protein product is CSAVIAAVQQFV.

About this clonotype: At one of its ends the junction is not consistent with the germline gene, which may arise from a read error. The CDR3 DNA follows: TGTGCCAGCGGCTTGGGCCGGGACAACTCCTACGAGCAGTACTTC. Translation: CASGLGRDNSYEQYF. This chain connects TRBV5-4 to TRBJ2-7; a possible D gene is TRBD1 (6 bases). Germline V gene lookup returns CDR1 SGHNT and CDR2 YYREEE (reference sequence). This CDR3 has 15 residues.

This clonotype was counted once. An end of the junction differs from the germline gene, which may be a read error. V is TRBV4-2 and J is TRBJ2-2; a possible D gene is TRBD1 (6 bases). CDR3 size: 15 residues. Germline V gene sequence: CDR1 LGHNA, CDR2 YNFKEQ. The CDR3 loop is CASSRDLQGSGELFF. The CDR3 nucleotides read TGTGCCAGCAGCCGAGACCTACAGGGATCCGGGGAGCTGTTTTTC.

On this clonotype: The junction shows a germline mismatch at one end, possibly a read error. V gene TRBV4-2 combines with J gene TRBJ2-4; tentatively, D is TRBD1 (5 bases). Per the germline V gene, CDR1 is LGHNA and CDR2 is YNFKEQ. This CDR3 has 18 amino acids. CDR3 protein: CASSQEGAWKGIGNIQYF. DNA of the CDR3: TGTGCCAGCAGTCAAGAAGGCGCATGGAAGGGGATCGGAAACATTCAGTACTTC.

Points on this clonotype: A read error may account for a junction end that differs from germline. The chain has TRBV29-1 and TRBJ2-2, with 7 bases identical to TRBD1. CDR1 is SQVTM, CDR2 ANQGSEA, per germline. This CDR3 region has 17 residues. CDR3 in amino acids: CGVLGLLGTANTGKLFF. For the CDR3, the DNA is TGCGGCGTCCTTGGCCTCCTCGGGACAGCGAACACCGGGAAGCTGTTTTTT.

This clonotype came up once. Because the CDR3 is missing its conserved closing phenylalanine or tryptophan, this is likely a read error. CDR3 sequence (DNA): TGCAGCGCCCCGGGGACTAGCTGGGGGCACTCCTACGAGCAGTACCTC. Encoded protein: CSAPGTSWGHSYEQYL. The V gene is TRBV29-1, the J gene TRBJ2-7; 9 bases line up with TRBD2. The CDR3 runs to 16 residues. Per the germline V gene, CDR1 is SQVTM and CDR2 is ANQGSEA. The trim removed 7 bases at V and 0 bases at J, leaving 13 bases unmatched.

As concerns this clonotype: Mismatch with germline at one junction end may stem from a read error. The chain recombines TRBV11-2 with TRBJ2-2; a weak D match, TRBD2 (5 bases). The germline CDR1 and CDR2 sequences are SGHAT and FQNNGV. CDR3 length: 15 amino acids. The CDR3 here is CASSLGTANTGELFF. The CDR3 DNA sequence: TGTGCCAGCAGCTTAGGAACGGCGAACACCGGGGAGCTGTTCTTT.

Ten or more counts support this clonotype. J is TRBJ2-1 and V is TRBV21-1; TRBD2 is taken as the D call from the table, unchecked against the DNA. TRBV21-1 corresponds to a pseudogene. The CDR3 loop spans 16 amino acids. The CDR3 region is CASSLRTSGVYNEQFF. CDR3 sequence (DNA): TGTGCCAGCAGCCTTCGGACTAGCGGAGTCTACAATGAGCAGTTCTTC.

Notes on this clonotype: The junction differs from germline at one of its ends, possibly a read error. The J gene is TRBJ2-1, the V gene TRBV12-3 or TRBV12-4; TRBD2 agrees at 10 bases. The CDR3 covers 15 residues. Written as DNA, the CDR3 is TGTACCAGCGGTTTTAGACTAGCGGGCGGCAATGAGCAGTTCTTC. This translates into CTSGFRLAGGNEQFF.

Regarding this clonotype: A junction end diverges from the germline sequence, so it may reflect a read error. This chain links TRBV11-2 with TRBJ2-1; D possibly matches TRBD1 or TRBD2 (6 bases each). The length of the CDR3 is 12 residues. Germline V gene data show CDR1 as SGHAT and CDR2 as FQNNGV. Here the CDR3 reads CVGGGVYNEQFF. The CDR3 DNA sequence: TGTGTCGGAGGGGGAGTATACAATGAGCAGTTTTTC.

The rearrangement joins TRBV11-2 to TRBJ2-5; D call uncertain. Germline loops: CDR1 SGHAT, CDR2 FQNNGV. This CDR3 region has 13 residues. DNA of the CDR3: TGTACCAACAGCTTATATTTTCTGGAGACCCAGTACTTC. Its protein is CTNSLYFLETQYF.

For this clonotype: At one end, the junction sequence differs from germline, possibly due to a read error. This chain joins TRBV4-1 and TRBJ2-7, with D perhaps matching TRBD2 (5 bases). The CDR3 has 13 amino acids. Per germline, CDR1 MGHRA and CDR2 YSYEKL. As DNA, the CDR3 is TGTGTCAGCATCCAGGAGGCCAGCGGCGAGCAGTACTTC. This translates into CVSIQEASGEQYF.

The chain links TRBV11-2 to TRBJ2-3; D is possibly TRBD2 (6 bases). Germline lookup yields CDR1 SGHAT and CDR2 FQNNGV. Trimming pared 3 bases from V and 3 bases from J, leaving 16 bases between. The CDR3 spans 16 residues. For the CDR3, the DNA is TGTGCCAGCAGCTTCATTTTAGCGGCTAAAACAGATACGCAGTATTTT. It encodes CASSFILAAKTDTQYF.

With regard to this clonotype: Its ends do not fully match the called genes, so a read error is possible. The chain uses TRBV12-3 or TRBV12-4 and TRBJ2-2; no firm D call. This CDR3 is built from 13 residues. DNA of the CDR3: TGTGCCAGAAGTGTGGTGAACATCGGGGAGCTGTTTTTT. It yields the protein CARSVVNIGELFF.

This clonotype qualifies as medium-sized. The chain is built from TRBV7-8 and TRBJ2-1; 7 nucleotides agree with TRBD2. Unmatched junction bases numbered 4, after V lost 5 bases and J lost 0 bases. This CDR3 spans 15 amino acids. Germline CDR1 is SGHVS and CDR2 is FQNEAQ. DNA for the CDR3: TGTGCCAGCAGCCAAGCGGGAAGCTCCTACAATGAGCAGTTCTTC. This gives the protein CASSQAGSSYNEQFF.

This clonotype was observed at least ten times. CDR3 in amino acids: CAISESLRGRDVEQFF. The DNA of the CDR3 is TGTGCCATCAGTGAGTCGCTTCGCGGGAGGGATGTTGAGCAGTTCTTC. The chain carries TRBV10-3 and TRBJ2-1, with TRBD2 identical over 9 bases. V gave up 0 bases and J gave up 9 bases; unmatched junction bases: 9. Germline V CDR1 and CDR2: ENHRY, SYGVKD. The CDR3 consists of 16 residues.